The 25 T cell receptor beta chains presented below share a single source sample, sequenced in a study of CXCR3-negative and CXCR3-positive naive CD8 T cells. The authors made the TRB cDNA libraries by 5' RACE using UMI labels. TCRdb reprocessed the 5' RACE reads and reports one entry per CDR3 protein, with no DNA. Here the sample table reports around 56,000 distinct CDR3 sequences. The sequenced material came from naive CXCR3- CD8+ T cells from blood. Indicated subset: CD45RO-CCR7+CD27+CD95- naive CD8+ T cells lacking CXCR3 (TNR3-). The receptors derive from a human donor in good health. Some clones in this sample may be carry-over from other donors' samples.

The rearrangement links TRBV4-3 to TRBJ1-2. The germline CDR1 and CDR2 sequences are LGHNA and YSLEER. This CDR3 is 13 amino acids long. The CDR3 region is CASSHGVSYGYTF.

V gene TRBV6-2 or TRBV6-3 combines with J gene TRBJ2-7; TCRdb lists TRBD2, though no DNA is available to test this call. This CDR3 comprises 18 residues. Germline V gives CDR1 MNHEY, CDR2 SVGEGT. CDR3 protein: CASSSLGLAGGRTYEQYF.

The CDR3 loop is CSARDRYFGQGVEETQYF. The chain employs TRBV20-1 and TRBJ2-5; TCRdb's D gene call, TRBD1, goes unchecked for lack of DNA. Germline CDR1 reads DFQATT; CDR2 reads SNEGSKA (reference sequence). The CDR3 has 18 amino acids.

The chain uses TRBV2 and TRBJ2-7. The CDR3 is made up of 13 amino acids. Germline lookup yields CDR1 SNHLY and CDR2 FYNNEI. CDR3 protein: CASTAASSYEQYF.

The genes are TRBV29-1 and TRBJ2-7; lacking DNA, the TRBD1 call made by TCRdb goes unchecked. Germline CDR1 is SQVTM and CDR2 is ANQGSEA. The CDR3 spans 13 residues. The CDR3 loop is CSAKEGGSYEQYF.

The CDR3 region is CASGTGDEQYF. The rearrangement links TRBV6-5 to TRBJ2-7; TCRdb reports TRBD1, a call that lacks DNA to check it against. Germline CDR1 MNHEY, CDR2 SVGAGI. This CDR3 is built from 11 residues.

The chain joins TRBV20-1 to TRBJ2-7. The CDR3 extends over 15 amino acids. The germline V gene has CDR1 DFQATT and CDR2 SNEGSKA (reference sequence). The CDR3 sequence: CSARVRQSSSYEQYF.

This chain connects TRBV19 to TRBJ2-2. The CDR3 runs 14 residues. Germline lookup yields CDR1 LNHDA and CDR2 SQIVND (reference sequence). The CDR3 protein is CASSIYTHAGELFF.

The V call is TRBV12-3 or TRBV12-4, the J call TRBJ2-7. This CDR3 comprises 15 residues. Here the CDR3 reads CASSPVLDLTYEQYF.

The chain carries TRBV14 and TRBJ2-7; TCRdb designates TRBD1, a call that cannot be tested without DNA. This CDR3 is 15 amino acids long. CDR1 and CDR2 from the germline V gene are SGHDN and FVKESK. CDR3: CASSHLGTGVHEQYF. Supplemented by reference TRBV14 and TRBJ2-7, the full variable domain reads EAGVTQFPSHSVIEKGQTVTLRCDPISGHDNLYWYRRVMGKEIKFLLHFVKESKQDESGMPNNRFLAERTGGTYSTLKVQPAELEDSGVYFCASSHLGTGVHEQYFGPGTRLTVT.

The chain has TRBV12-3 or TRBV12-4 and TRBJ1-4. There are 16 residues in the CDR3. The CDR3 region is CASSFFKSATNEKLFF.

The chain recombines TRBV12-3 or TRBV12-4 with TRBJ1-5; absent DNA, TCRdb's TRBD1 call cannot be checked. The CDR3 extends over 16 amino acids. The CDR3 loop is CASSLTGGENNQPQHF.

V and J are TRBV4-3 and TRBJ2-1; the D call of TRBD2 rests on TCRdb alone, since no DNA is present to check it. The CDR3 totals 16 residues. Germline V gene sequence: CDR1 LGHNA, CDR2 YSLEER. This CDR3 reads CASSSTTAGPSNEQFF.

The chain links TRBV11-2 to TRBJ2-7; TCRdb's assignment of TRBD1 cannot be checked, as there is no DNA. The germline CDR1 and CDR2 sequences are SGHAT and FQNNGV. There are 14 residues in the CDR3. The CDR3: CASSLPTGSYEQYF.

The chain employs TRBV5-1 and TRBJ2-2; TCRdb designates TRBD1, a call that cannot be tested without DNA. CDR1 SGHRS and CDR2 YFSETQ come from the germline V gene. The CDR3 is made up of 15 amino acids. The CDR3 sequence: CASSLGDQITGELFF.

CDR3 protein: CASSSGEVTYEQYF. The chain uses TRBV7-9 and TRBJ2-7; TCRdb names TRBD2, which stays unverified in the absence of DNA. CDR3 length: 14 residues. Germline CDR1 SEHNR, CDR2 FQNEAQ (reference sequence).

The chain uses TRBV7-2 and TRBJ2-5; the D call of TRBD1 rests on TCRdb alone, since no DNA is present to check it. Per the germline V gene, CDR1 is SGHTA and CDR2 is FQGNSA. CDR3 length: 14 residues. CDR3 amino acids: CASSKYRGLETQYF.

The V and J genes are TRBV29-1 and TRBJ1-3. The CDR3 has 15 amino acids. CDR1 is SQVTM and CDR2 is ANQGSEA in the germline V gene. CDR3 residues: CSVDGVSNSGNTIYF. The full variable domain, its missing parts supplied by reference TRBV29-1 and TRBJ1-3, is SAVISQKPSRDICQRGTSLTIQCQVDSQVTMMFWYRQQPGQSLTLIATANQGSEATYESGFVIDKFPISRPNLTFSTLTVSNMSPEDSSIYLCSVDGVSNSGNTIYFGEGSWLTVV.

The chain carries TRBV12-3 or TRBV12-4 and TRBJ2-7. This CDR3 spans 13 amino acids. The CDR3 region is CASSPWIGHEQYF.

The CDR3 here is CASRDYDFSPMYGYTF. The chain is built from TRBV2 and TRBJ1-2. This CDR3 region has 16 residues. Per the germline V gene, CDR1 is SNHLY and CDR2 is FYNNEI.

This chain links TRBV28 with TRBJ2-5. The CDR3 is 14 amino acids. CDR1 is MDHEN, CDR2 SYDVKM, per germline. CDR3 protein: CASSLLTTQETQYF.

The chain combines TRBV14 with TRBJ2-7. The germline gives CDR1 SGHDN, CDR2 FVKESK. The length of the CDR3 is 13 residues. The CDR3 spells CASSADLTYEQYF.

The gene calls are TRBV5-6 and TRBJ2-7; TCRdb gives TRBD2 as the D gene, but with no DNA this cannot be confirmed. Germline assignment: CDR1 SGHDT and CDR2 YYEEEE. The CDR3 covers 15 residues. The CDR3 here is CASSGAGLADYEKYF.

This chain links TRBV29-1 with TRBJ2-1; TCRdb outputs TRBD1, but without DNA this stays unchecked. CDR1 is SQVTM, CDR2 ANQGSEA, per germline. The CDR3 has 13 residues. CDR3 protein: CSVLSGVYNEQFF.

This CDR3 reads CASRGLPTGTDTQYF. This chain uses TRBV6-9 with TRBJ2-3; TCRdb designates TRBD2, a call that cannot be tested without DNA. CDR1 and CDR2 from the germline V gene are MNHGY and SVAAGI. The CDR3 length is 15 residues.